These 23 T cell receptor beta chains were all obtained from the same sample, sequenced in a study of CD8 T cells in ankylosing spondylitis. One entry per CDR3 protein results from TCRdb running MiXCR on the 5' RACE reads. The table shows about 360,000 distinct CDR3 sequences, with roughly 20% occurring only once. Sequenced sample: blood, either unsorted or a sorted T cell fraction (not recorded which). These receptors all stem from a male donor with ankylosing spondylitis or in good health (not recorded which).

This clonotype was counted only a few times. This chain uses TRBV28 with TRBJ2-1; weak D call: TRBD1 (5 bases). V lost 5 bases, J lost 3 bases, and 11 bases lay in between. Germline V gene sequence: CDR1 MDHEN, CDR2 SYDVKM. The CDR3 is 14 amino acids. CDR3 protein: CASSNTGFYNEQFF. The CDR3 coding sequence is TGTGCCAGCAGTAATACAGGCTTCTACAATGAGCAGTTCTTC.

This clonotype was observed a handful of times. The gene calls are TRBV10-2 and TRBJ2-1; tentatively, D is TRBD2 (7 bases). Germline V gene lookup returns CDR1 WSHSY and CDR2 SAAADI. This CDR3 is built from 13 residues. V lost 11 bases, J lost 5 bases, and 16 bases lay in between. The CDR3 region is CAGGGGTNNEQFF. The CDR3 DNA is TGCGCCGGAGGGGGGGGAACCAACAATGAGCAGTTCTTC.

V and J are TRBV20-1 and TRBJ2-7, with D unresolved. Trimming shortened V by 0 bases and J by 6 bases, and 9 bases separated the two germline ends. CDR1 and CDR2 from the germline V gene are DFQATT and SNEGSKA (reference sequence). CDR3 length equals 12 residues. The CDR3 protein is CSARDMNPEQYF. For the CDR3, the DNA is TGCAGTGCTAGAGACATGAATCCCGAGCAGTACTTC.

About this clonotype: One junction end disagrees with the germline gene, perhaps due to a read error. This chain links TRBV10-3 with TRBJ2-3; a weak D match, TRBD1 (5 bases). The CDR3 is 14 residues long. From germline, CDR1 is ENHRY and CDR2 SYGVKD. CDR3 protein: CAISDGQGTDTQYF. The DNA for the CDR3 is TGTGCCATCAGTGATGGTCAGGGCACCGATACGCAGTATTTT.

The CDR3 sequence is CASSPGWKSYQETQYF. For the CDR3, the DNA is TGTGCCAGCAGTCCGGGGTGGAAATCGTACCAAGAGACCCAGTACTTC. The chain combines TRBV6-1 with TRBJ2-5, with D possibly matching TRBD2 (5 bases). Germline V gene data show CDR1 as MNHNS and CDR2 as SASEGT. The CDR3 has 16 amino acids. The ends were cut back, 5 bases at V and 0 bases at J, with 16 bases in the middle.

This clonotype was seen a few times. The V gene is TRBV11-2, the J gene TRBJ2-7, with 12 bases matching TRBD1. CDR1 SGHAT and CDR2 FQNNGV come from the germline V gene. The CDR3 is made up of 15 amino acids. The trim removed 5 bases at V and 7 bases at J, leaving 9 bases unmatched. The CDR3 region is CASSLGDRGRWEQYF. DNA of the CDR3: TGTGCCAGCAGCCTGGGGGACAGGGGGCGATGGGAGCAGTACTTC. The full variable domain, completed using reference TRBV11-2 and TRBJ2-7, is EAGVAQSPRYKIIEKRQSVAFWCNPISGHATLYWYQQILGQGPKLLIQFQNNGVVDDSQLPKDRFSAERLKGVDSTLKIQPAKLEDSAVYLCASSLGDRGRWEQYFGPGTRLTVT.

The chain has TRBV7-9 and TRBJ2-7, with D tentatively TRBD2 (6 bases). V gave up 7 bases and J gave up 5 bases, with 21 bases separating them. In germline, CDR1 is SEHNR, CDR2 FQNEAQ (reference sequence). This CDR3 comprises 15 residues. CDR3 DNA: TGTGCCAGCATCTTGGGGGGAAACAGATCCCACGAGCAGTACTTC. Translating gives CASILGGNRSHEQYF.

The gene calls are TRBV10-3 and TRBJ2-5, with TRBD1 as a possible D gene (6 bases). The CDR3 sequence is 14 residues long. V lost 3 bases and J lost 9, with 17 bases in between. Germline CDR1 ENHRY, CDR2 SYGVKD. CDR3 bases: TGTGCCATCAGTGATCGACCTACAGGGTCCCCCCAGTACTTC. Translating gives CAISDRPTGSPQYF.

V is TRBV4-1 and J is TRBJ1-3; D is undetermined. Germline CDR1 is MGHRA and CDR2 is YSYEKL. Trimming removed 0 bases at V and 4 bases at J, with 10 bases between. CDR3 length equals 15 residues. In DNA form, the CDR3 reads TGCGCCAGCAGCCAAGAACTTTATCTCGGAAACACCATATATTTT. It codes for CASSQELYLGNTIYF.

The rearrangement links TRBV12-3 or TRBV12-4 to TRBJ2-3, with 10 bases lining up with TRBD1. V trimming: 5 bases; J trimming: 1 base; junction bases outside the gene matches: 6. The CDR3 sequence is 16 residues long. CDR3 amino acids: CASSRQGAGGTDTQYF. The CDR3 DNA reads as TGTGCCAGCAGTCGACAGGGGGCAGGGGGCACAGATACGCAGTATTTT.

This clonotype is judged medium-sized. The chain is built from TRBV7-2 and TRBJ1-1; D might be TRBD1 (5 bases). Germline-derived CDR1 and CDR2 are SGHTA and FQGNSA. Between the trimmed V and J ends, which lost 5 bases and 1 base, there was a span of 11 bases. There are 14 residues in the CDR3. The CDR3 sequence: CASSLREGNTEAFF. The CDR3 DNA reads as TGTGCCAGCAGCCTCAGGGAAGGGAACACTGAAGCTTTCTTT.

The CDR3 sequence: CASSIPSGTENTGELFF. As DNA, the CDR3 is TGTGCCAGCAGCATTCCTTCCGGGACAGAGAACACCGGGGAGCTGTTTTTT. This sequence joins TRBV7-6 and TRBJ2-2, with TRBD1 identical over 7 bases. Germline V gene data show CDR1 as SGHVS and CDR2 as FNYEAQ. This CDR3 comprises 17 residues. The junction had 10 bases not matched to a gene; V was cut back by 5 bases and J by 1 base.

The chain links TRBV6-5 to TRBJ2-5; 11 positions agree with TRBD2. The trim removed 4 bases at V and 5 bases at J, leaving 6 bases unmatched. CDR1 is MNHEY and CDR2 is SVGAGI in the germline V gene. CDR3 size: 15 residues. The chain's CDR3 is CASSSSGGTGETQYF. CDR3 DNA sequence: TGTGCCAGCAGTTCTAGCGGGGGGACGGGGGAGACCCAGTACTTC.

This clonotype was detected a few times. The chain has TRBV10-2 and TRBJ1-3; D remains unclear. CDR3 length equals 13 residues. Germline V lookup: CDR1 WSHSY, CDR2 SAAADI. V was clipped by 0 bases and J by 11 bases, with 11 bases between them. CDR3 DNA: TGCGCCAGCAGTGAGTCCGTGAGGAATGCCATATATTTT. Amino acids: CASSESVRNAIYF.

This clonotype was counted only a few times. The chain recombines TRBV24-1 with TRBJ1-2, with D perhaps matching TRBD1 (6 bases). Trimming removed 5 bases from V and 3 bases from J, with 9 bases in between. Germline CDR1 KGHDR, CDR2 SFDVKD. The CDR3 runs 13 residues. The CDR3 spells CATSAGADYGYTF. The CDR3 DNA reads TGTGCCACCAGTGCGGGGGCGGACTATGGCTACACCTTC.

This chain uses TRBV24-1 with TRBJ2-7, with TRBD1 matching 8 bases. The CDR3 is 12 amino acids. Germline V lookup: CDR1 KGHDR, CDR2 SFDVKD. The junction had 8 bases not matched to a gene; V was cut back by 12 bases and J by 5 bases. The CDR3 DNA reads TGTGCCGCGTCGGACAGGGCCCACGAGCAGTACTTC. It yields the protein CAASDRAHEQYF.

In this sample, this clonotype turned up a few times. This chain's CDR3 is CASSLQGTSYEQYF. CDR3 nucleotide sequence: TGTGCCAGTAGCCTACAGGGGACCTCCTACGAGCAGTACTTC. V gene TRBV19 combines with J gene TRBJ2-7; TRBD1 matches 7 bases. J was trimmed by 0 bases and V by 6 bases; bases with no gene match: 5. The CDR3 length is 14 residues. From germline, CDR1 is LNHDA and CDR2 SQIVND (reference sequence).

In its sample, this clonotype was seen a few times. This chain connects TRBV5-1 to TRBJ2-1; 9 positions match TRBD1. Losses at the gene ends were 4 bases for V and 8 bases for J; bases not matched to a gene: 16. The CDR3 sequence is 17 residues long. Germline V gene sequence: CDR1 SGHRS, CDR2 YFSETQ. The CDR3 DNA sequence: TGCGCCAGCAGCGACGTCGTTCGGGACAGGGAATCGGATGAGCAGTTCTTC. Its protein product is CASSDVVRDRESDEQFF.

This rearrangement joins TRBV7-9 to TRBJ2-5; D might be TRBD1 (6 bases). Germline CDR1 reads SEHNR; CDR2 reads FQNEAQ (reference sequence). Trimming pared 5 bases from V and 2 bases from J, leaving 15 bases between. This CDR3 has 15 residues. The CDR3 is CASSVTGLRQETQYF. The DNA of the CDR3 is TGTGCCAGCAGCGTAACAGGGTTAAGACAAGAGACCCAGTACTTC.

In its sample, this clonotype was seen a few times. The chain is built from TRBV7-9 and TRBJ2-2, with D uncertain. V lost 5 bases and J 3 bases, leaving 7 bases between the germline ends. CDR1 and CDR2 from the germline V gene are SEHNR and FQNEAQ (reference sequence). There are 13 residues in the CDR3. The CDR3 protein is CASSEKDTGELFF. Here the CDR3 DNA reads TGTGCCAGCAGCGAAAAGGACACCGGGGAGCTGTTTTTT.

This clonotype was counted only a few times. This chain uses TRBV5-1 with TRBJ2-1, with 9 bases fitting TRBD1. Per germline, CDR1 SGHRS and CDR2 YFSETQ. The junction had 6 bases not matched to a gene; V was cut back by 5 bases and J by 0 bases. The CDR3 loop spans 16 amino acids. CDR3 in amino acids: CASRDPGQGSYNEQFF. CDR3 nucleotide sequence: TGCGCCAGCAGGGATCCGGGACAGGGCTCCTACAATGAGCAGTTCTTC.

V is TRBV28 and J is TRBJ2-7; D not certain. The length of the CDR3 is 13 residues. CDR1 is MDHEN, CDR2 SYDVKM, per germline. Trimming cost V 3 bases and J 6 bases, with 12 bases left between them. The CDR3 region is CASSLTTASEQYF. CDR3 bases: TGTGCCAGCAGTTTGACAACCGCGAGCGAGCAGTACTTC.

CDR3 DNA sequence: TGTGCCAGCAGCCGCCTGGGACTAGCGGGGGGCACAGATACGCAGTATTTT. Translated, it gives CASSRLGLAGGTDTQYF. V and J are TRBV7-8 and TRBJ2-3, with 14 bases lining up with TRBD2. The germline gives CDR1 SGHVS, CDR2 FQNEAQ. There are 17 residues in the CDR3. Trimming cost V 5 bases and J 1 base; bases outside gene matches: 5.